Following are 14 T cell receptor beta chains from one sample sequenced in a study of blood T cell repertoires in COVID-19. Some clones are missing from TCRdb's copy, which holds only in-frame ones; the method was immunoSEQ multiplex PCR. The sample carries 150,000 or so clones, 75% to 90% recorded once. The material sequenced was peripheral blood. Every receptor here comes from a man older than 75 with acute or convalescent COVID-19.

The CDR3 loop reads CASSLTGARGYNEQFF. CDR3 coding DNA: TGTGCCAGCAGCTTAACCGGGGCACGGGGGTACAATGAGCAGTTCTTC. The chain uses TRBV7-9 and TRBJ2-1; a weak D match, TRBD2 (6 bases). This CDR3 comprises 16 residues. Germline-derived CDR1 and CDR2 are SEHNR and FQNEAQ (reference sequence). Trimming shortened V by 2 bases and J by 4 bases, and 15 bases separated the two germline ends. The full variable domain, completed using reference TRBV7-9 and TRBJ2-1, is DTGVSQNPRHKITKRGQNVTFRCDPISEHNRLYWYRQTLGQGPEFLTYFQNEAQLEKSRLLSDRFSAERPKGSFSTLEIQRTEQGDSAMYLCASSLTGARGYNEQFFGPGTRLTVL.

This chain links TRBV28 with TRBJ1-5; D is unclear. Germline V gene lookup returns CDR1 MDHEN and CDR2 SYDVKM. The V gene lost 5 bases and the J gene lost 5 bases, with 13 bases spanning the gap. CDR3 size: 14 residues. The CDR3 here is CASSSGGMYQPQHF. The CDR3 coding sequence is TGTGCCAGCAGTAGCGGCGGGATGTATCAGCCCCAGCATTTT.

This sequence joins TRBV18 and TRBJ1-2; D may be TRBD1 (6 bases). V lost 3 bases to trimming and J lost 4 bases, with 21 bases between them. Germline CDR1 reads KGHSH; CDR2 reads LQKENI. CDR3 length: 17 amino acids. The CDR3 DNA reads TGTGCCAGCTCACCTCTAGGGCGGGGGGCTGAGCGCTATGGCTACACCTTC. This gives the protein CASSPLGRGAERYGYTF.

For the CDR3, the DNA is TGCGCCAGCAGCCCACGACAGGAGAGAGACGAGCAGTACTTC. Translating it yields CASSPRQERDEQYF. This chain links TRBV5-1 with TRBJ2-7; the D gene is possibly TRBD1 (6 bases). The CDR3 length is 14 residues. V was clipped by 4 bases and J by 5 bases, with 16 bases between them. Per the germline V gene, CDR1 is SGHRS and CDR2 is YFSETQ.

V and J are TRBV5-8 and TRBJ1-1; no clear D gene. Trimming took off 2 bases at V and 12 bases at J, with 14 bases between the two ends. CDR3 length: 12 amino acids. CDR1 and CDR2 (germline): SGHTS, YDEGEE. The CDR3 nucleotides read TGTGCCAGCAGCTTTTCGTCGGTCTCGCCTTTCTTT. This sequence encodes CASSFSSVSPFF.

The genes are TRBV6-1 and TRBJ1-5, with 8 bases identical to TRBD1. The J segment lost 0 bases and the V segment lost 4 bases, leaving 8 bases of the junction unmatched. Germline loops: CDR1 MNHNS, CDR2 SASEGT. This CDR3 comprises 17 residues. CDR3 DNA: TGTGCCAGCAGTGGGGGGACAGGACCTTATAGCAATCAGCCCCAGCATTTT. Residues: CASSGGTGPYSNQPQHF.

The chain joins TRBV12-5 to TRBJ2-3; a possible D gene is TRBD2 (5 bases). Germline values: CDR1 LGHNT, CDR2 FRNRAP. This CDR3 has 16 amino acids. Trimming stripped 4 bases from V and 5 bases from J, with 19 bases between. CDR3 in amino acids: CASGSRERCMRDTQYF. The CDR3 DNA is TGTGCTAGTGGTTCCCGGGAACGTTGTATGAGAGATACGCAGTATTTT. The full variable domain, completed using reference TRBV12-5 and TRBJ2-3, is DARVTQTPRHKVTEMGQEVTMRCQPILGHNTVFWYRQTMMQGLELLAYFRNRAPLDDSGMPKDRFSAEMPDATLATLKIQPSEPRDSAVYFCASGSRERCMRDTQYFGPGTRLTVL.

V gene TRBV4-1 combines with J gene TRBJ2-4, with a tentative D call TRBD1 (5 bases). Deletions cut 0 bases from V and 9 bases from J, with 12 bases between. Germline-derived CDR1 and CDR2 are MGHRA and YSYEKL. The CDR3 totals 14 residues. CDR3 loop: CASSQEGDFGIQYF. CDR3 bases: TGCGCCAGCAGCCAAGAAGGGGATTTCGGCATTCAGTACTTC.

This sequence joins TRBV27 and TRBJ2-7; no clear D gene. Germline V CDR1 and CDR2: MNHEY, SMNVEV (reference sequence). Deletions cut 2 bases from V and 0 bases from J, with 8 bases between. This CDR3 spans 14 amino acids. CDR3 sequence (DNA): TGTGCCAGCAGTTTAAACCCCAGCTCCTACGAGCAGTACTTC. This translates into CASSLNPSSYEQYF.

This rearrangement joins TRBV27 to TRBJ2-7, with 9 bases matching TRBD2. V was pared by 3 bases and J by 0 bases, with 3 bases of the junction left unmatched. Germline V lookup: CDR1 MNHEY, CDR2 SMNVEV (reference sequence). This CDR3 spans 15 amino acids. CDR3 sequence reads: CASSLTSGSSYEQYF. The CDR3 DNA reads TGTGCCAGCAGTTTGACTAGCGGAAGCTCCTACGAGCAGTACTTC.

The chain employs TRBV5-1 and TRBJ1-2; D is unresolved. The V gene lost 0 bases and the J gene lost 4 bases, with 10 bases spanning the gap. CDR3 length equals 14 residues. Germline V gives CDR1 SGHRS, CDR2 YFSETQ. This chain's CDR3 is CASSLEAGTYGYTF. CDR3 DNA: TGCGCCAGCAGCTTGGAGGCAGGTACCTATGGCTACACCTTC.

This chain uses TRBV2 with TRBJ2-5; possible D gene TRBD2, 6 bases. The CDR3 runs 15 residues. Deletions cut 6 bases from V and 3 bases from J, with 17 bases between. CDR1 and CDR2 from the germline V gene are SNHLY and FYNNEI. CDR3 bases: TGTGCCAGCAGGGCGATGGGACTCCCCGAAGAGACCCAGTACTTC. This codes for CASRAMGLPEETQYF. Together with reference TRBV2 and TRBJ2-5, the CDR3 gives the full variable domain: EPEVTQTPSHQVTQMGQEVILRCVPISNHLYFYWYRQILGQKVEFLVSFYNNEISEKSEIFDDQFSVERPDGSNFTLKIRSTKLEDSAMYFCASRAMGLPEETQYFGPGTRLLVL.

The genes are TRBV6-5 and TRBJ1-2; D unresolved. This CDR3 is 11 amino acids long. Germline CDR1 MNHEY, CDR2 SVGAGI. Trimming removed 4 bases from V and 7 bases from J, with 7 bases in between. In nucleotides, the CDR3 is TGTGCCAGCAGTTCCACCGGTGGCTACACCTTC. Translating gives CASSSTGGYTF.

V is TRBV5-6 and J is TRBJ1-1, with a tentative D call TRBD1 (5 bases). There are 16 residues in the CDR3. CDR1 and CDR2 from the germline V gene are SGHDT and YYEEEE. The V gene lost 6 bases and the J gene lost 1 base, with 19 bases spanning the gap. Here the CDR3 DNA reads TGTGCCAGCACCATTACAATACAGGAGCCGAACACTGAAGCTTTCTTT. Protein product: CASTITIQEPNTEAFF. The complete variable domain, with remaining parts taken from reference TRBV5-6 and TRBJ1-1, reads DAGVTQSPTHLIKTRGQQVTLRCSPKSGHDTVSWYQQALGQGPQFIFQYYEEEERQRGNFPDRFSGHQFPNYSSELNVNALLLGDSALYLCASTITIQEPNTEAFFGQGTRLTVV.